The following is a T cell receptor beta chain sequence with its context. This entry belongs to a study of identical twins. TCRdb re-called the 5' RACE reads through MiXCR, storing one row per CDR3 protein. The data contain just under 650,000 distinct CDR3 sequences, about 7.6% of them singletons. From germline, CDR1 is MDHEN and CDR2 SYDVKM. The ends were cut back, 2 bases at V and 6 bases at J, with 11 bases in the middle. This CDR3 spans 14 amino acids. These records were also assigned to another study, of yellow fever vaccine responses in identical twins.

The chain recombines TRBV28 with TRBJ2-1; no reliable D call. Input material: PBMCs. The clonotype originates from a woman aged 18-29 years in good health. In DNA form, the CDR3 reads TGTGCCAGCAGTTTAGGGTCAATCTCCAATGAGCAGTTCTTC. As protein: CASSLGSISNEQFF.